The text below deals with one T cell receptor (beta chain). Data came from immunoSEQ multiplex PCR; TCRdb stores just in-frame clones and leaves some out. The sample yields around 250,000 clones, more than 85% seen once. These data are taken from a study of blood T cell repertoires in COVID-19. Sequenced input: PBMCs or T cells enriched from blood (not recorded which). This clonotype was sampled from a woman younger than 45 who had recovered from COVID-19.

The DNA of the CDR3 is TGTGCCAGCCGAACCTACGGAGACACCGGGGAGCTGTTTTTT. Protein sequence: CASRTYGDTGELFF. The J gene is TRBJ2-2, the V gene TRBV6-5; D is undetermined. This CDR3 is built from 14 residues. Germline-derived CDR1 and CDR2 are MNHEY and SVGAGI. V lost 8 bases and J 3 bases, leaving 13 bases between the germline ends.